This T cell receptor (beta chain) originates from a study of technical replicates of blood from several donors. Profiling relied on immunoSEQ multiplex PCR, and the TCRdb table lists in-frame clones only, not all of them. The sample holds tens of thousands of clones, 95% to 98% seen once. This clone was recorded once. There are 12 residues in the CDR3. The junction had 4 bases not matched to a gene; V was cut back by 10 bases and J by 3 bases. CDR1 and CDR2 (germline): MNHNS, SASEGT. The sequencing input was T cells isolated from PBMCs. The clonotype was recovered from a human donor in good health. The chain uses TRBV6-1 and TRBJ2-7; 9 positions match TRBD1. For the CDR3, the DNA is TGTGCCACCCCGGGACAGGGCTACGAGCAGTACTTC. The encoded protein is CATPGQGYEQYF.